The present entry profiles one T cell receptor beta chain with its context. As yet, its antigen is unknown. The V end was cut by 3 bases, the J end by 8 bases, with 4 bases between. CDR3 size: 11 residues. Germline V CDR1 and CDR2: LNHDA, SQIVND (reference sequence). The data originate from a study of PD-1 blockade in classical Hodgkin lymphoma. The protocol was immunoSEQ multiplex PCR, while the TCRdb copy is restricted to in-frame clones and leaves out a portion. The sample has 100,000 or so clones; roughly 89% are singletons. Relapses following autologous stem cell transplantation were seen in all patients, with brentuximab vedotin exposure varying. Study conclusions and caveats: Sources of repertoire differences remain undefined, possibly disease activity or prior therapy.

The source was peripheral blood mononuclear cells (PBMCs), collected before the second cycle of nivolumab. This chain links TRBV19 with TRBJ1-4; no firm D call. The TCR originated in a human donor with classical Hodgkin lymphoma. CDR3 nucleotides: TGTGCCAGTAGTATTGGAGAAAAACTGTTTTTT. This codes for CASSIGEKLFF.